Listed below are T cell receptor beta chains from one sample, sequenced in a study of cytomegalovirus exposure and HLA in healthy donors. Sequencing was performed with immunoSEQ multiplex PCR; in TCRdb, only in-frame clones are kept and a portion is missing. The sample gives roughly 100,000 clones, less than 85% of which show up once; approximately 8% is in the top ten. What was sequenced was PBMCs. These receptors all come from a middle-aged man in good health and CMV-seropositive. Both conserved end residues are part of each CDR3. Each record gives: CDR3 length, V gene, D gene, J gene, CDR3 protein. The D gene is left open where the match is weak.

>11|TRBV7-2|.|TRBJ2-3
CASSFPGGPYF
>16|TRBV25-1|TRBD1|TRBJ1-5
CASSEGGTGRNQPQHF
>15|TRBV9|TRBD1|TRBJ2-4
CASSAGTGPKNIQYF
>18|TRBV7-3|TRBD2|TRBJ2-5
CASSLTGLAGAGKETQYF
>15|TRBV9|.|TRBJ1-1
CASSPRAGENTEAFF
>11|TRBV28|.|TRBJ2-7
CASFSSYEQYF
>14|TRBV21-1|.|.
CASTQPGLAYEQYF
>16|TRBV7-2|.|TRBJ2-1
CASSSSRSPSYNEQFF
>14|TRBV6-5|.|TRBJ2-2
CASSPRVNTGELFF
>13|TRBV19|.|TRBJ2-7
CASSQGTSYEQYF
>15|TRBV4-1|.|TRBJ2-2
CASSQAGAATGELFF
>16|TRBV28|TRBD2|TRBJ2-2
CASSLWGLENTGELFF
>15|TRBV6-6|.|TRBJ1-1
CASSGAGVTGPEAFF
>15|TRBV9|TRBD1|TRBJ2-1
CASSEGQRSYNEQFF
>11|TRBV29-1|.|TRBJ2-7
CSGAAGHEQYF
>14|TRBV7-2|TRBD1|TRBJ2-7
CASSFADRAYEQYF
>15|TRBV2|TRBD2|TRBJ2-3
CATKGLAVSTDTQYF
>19|TRBV7-3|.|TRBJ2-2
CASSLTVDPGRGRTGELFF
>14|TRBV5-1|.|TRBJ1-1
CASSLLWGGTEAFF
>13|TRBV11-1|.|TRBJ1-5
CASSLGPNQPQHF
>12|TRBV19|.|TRBJ2-7
CASGNKAGEQYF
>12|TRBV19|TRBD1|TRBJ2-7
CATLTGEYEQYF
>15|TRBV14|TRBD1|TRBJ1-2
CASSQERTGSSGYTF
>15|TRBV27|TRBD1|TRBJ1-1
CASSLSGQGPTEAFF
>16|TRBV2|TRBD2|TRBJ2-2
CASSEDGRGGTGELFF
>13|TRBV18|.|TRBJ2-5
CASSPGLAETQYF
>15|TRBV11-3|TRBD2|TRBJ2-7
CASSSSWGGSEEQYF
>16|TRBV9|.|TRBJ1-3
CASSVSQAYSGNTIYF
>13|TRBV9|.|TRBJ1-2
CASSVGRDYGYTF
>11|TRBV30|.|TRBJ1-1
CAWSRSTEAFF
>14|TRBV18|TRBD1|TRBJ1-2
CASSPGQGNPPYTF
>15|TRBV5-6|.|TRBJ2-3
CASSPRQWSTDTQYF
>16|TRBV7-9|.|TRBJ1-1
CASSLYPTAANTEAFF
>14|TRBV6-5|.|TRBJ1-5
CASSYGGSRQPQHF
>17|TRBV7-3|TRBD1|TRBJ2-2
CASSPRDREGDTGELFF
>13|TRBV6-1|.|TRBJ1-3
CAGRAGTGNTIYF
>14|TRBV19|.|TRBJ1-5
CASSLQGGNQPQHF
>16|TRBV30|.|TRBJ1-5
CAWSVRAGNSNQPQHF
>15|TRBV4-1|.|TRBJ2-7
CASSQEGSNSYEQYF